Below, 28 T cell receptor beta chains from the same sample are listed, as sequenced in a study of blood T cell repertoires in COVID-19. Some clones are missing from TCRdb's copy, which holds only in-frame ones; the method was immunoSEQ multiplex PCR. The sample consists of some 220,000 clones, approximately 80% of them appearing once. Sequencing was done on a sample of peripheral blood. The origin of the receptors is a human donor in a cohort sampled during active COVID-19.

CDR3 sequence (DNA): TGTGCCAGTAGTATAGGGGGGGGCCGCAATCAGCCCCAGCATTTT. Translation: CASSIGGGRNQPQHF. The chain recombines TRBV19 with TRBJ1-5, with D possibly being TRBD1 (6 bases). CDR3 length: 15 residues. Looked up from germline, CDR1 is LNHDA and CDR2 is SQIVND (reference sequence). V shed 1 base and J shed 2 bases, with 9 bases lying between them.

V is TRBV7-9 and J is TRBJ2-5; no definite D call. Trimming left V 5 bases short and J 5 bases short, with 9 bases between. Germline loops: CDR1 SEHNR, CDR2 FQNEAQ (reference sequence). The CDR3 length is 12 residues. CDR3 protein: CASSPLSETQYF. Written as DNA, the CDR3 is TGTGCCAGCAGCCCCCTCTCCGAGACCCAGTACTTC.

The chain carries TRBV5-1 and TRBJ1-2; D gene ambiguous. Germline CDR1 reads SGHRS; CDR2 reads YFSETQ. V lost 1 base and J lost 0, with 10 bases in between. The CDR3 has 15 amino acids. CDR3 sequence: CASSLTGETNYGYTF. CDR3 in DNA: TGCGCCAGCAGCTTGACCGGGGAGACTAACTATGGCTACACCTTC. Filled out from reference TRBV5-1 and TRBJ1-2, the complete variable domain reads KAGVTQTPRYLIKTRGQQVTLSCSPISGHRSVSWYQQTPGQGLQFLFEYFSETQRNKGNFPGRFSGRQFSNSRSEMNVSTLELGDSALYLCASSLTGETNYGYTFGSGTRLTVV.

The chain uses TRBV3-1 (or the pseudogene TRBV3-2) and TRBJ2-3, with 8 positions matching TRBD1. The CDR3 is 12 amino acids. V lost 2 bases, J lost 9 bases, and 1 base stayed unmatched. Germline V gives CDR1 LGHDT, CDR2 YNNKEL (reference sequence). The CDR3 coding sequence is TGTGCCAGCAGCCAAACAGGGGGGACGCAGTATTTT. Translated, it gives CASSQTGGTQYF.

This clone came up a few times. CDR3 nucleotides: TGTGCCAGCAGTGAACGTCCCGGGGGGGTCGCAGATACGCAGTATTTT. Its translation: CASSERPGGVADTQYF. The chain couples TRBV6-1 to TRBJ2-3; 8 positions match TRBD2. J lost 4 bases, V lost 2 bases, and 8 bases had no gene match. Germline V gene sequence: CDR1 MNHNS, CDR2 SASEGT. The CDR3 consists of 16 residues.

The rearrangement uses TRBV27 and TRBJ2-3, with TRBD2 matching over 8 bases. The CDR3 extends over 16 amino acids. Germline CDR1 MNHEY, CDR2 SMNVEV (reference sequence). Trimming at V came to 4 bases and at J to 0 bases, leaving 6 bases not matched to a gene. As DNA, the CDR3 is TGTGCCAGCAGTTCTACAGCGGGGGAGAGCACAGATACGCAGTATTTT. Translating it yields CASSSTAGESTDTQYF.

This clone was counted a few times. The V call is TRBV2, the J call TRBJ1-2, with unresolved D. With 4 bases removed from V and 0 bases from J, the gap between germline ends came to 6 bases. The CDR3 spans 13 residues. Germline-derived CDR1 and CDR2 are SNHLY and FYNNEI. CDR3 in amino acids: CASSATTNYGYTF. DNA for the CDR3: TGTGCCAGCAGTGCGACAACTAACTATGGCTACACCTTC. Drawing the rest from reference TRBV2 and TRBJ1-2, the complete variable domain is EPEVTQTPSHQVTQMGQEVILRCVPISNHLYFYWYRQILGQKVEFLVSFYNNEISEKSEIFDDQFSVERPDGSNFTLKIRSTKLEDSAMYFCASSATTNYGYTFGSGTRLTVV.

This clone has only a few counts. The chain is built from TRBV19 and TRBJ1-3, with D tentatively TRBD1 (6 bases). Trimming removed 5 bases from V and 2 bases from J, with 10 bases in between. Germline V gives CDR1 LNHDA, CDR2 SQIVND (reference sequence). CDR3 size: 14 residues. For the CDR3, the DNA is TGTGCCAGTAGTCTTTCAGGGGCTGGAAACACCATATATTTT. This translates into CASSLSGAGNTIYF.

CDR3 amino acids: CASSWDNEDTQYF. CDR3 coding DNA: TGTGCCAGCAGTTGGGACAACGAGGATACGCAGTATTTT. The chain links TRBV2 to TRBJ2-3, with D tentatively TRBD1 (6 bases). V was cut by 5 bases and J by 6 bases, with 12 bases left in between. Germline V lookup: CDR1 SNHLY, CDR2 FYNNEI. The CDR3 runs to 13 residues.

The chain couples TRBV5-1 to TRBJ2-1; D is perhaps TRBD2 (5 bases). The CDR3 consists of 15 residues. Germline V gene sequence: CDR1 SGHRS, CDR2 YFSETQ. V was shortened by 5 bases and J by 5 bases, with 17 bases between the two germline ends. In DNA form, the CDR3 reads TGCGCCAGCAGTATTAGCGTATTCGGGAACAATGAGCAGTTCTTC. It codes for CASSISVFGNNEQFF.

This chain connects TRBV6-1 to TRBJ1-4; no reliable D call. The length of the CDR3 is 16 residues. Germline assignment: CDR1 MNHNS and CDR2 SASEGT. V gave up 1 base and J gave up 7 bases, with 16 bases separating them. The CDR3 DNA follows: TGTGCCAGCAGTGAAGAGGAGGATTGGAGAATTGAAAAACTGTTTTTT. It specifies CASSEEEDWRIEKLFF.

Here the CDR3 DNA reads TGTGCCAGCAGCCAAGATACCCGGAGGGCCTCTGGAAACACCATATATTTT. Residues: CASSQDTRRASGNTIYF. The V gene is TRBV3-1 (or the pseudogene TRBV3-2), the J gene TRBJ1-3, with D hard to call. With 0 bases removed from V and 0 bases from J, the gap between germline ends came to 12 bases. The CDR3 runs 17 residues. Germline V gives CDR1 LGHDT, CDR2 YNNKEL (reference sequence).

The CDR3 loop reads CSVNRGRETQYF. In DNA form, the CDR3 reads TGCAGCGTCAACAGGGGGCGGGAGACCCAGTACTTC. This chain links TRBV29-1 with TRBJ2-5; TRBD1 agrees at 9 bases. CDR1 SQVTM and CDR2 ANQGSEA come from the germline V gene. V gave up 6 bases and J gave up 5 bases; unmatched junction bases: 4. The CDR3 has 12 amino acids.

The chain recombines TRBV13 with TRBJ2-2; the D gene is possibly TRBD2 (5 bases). CDR3 length: 14 residues. Germline CDR1 and CDR2: PRHDT and FYEKMQ (reference sequence). Trimming left V 5 bases short and J 2 bases short, with 9 bases between. The CDR3 reads CASSLTINTGELFF. The CDR3 DNA reads TGTGCCAGCAGCCTGACTATTAACACCGGGGAGCTGTTTTTT.

The V and J genes are TRBV4-2 and TRBJ2-1; 7 nucleotides align to TRBD2. This CDR3 spans 20 amino acids. Germline assignment: CDR1 LGHNA and CDR2 YNFKEQ. The ends lost 0 bases at V and 0 bases at J; junction bases unmatched: 14. CDR3 loop: CASSQDRASGDSSSYNEQFF. The DNA for the CDR3 is TGTGCCAGCAGCCAAGATCGGGCCAGCGGGGACTCTAGCTCCTACAATGAGCAGTTCTTC.

The sample holds one count of this clone. The chain joins TRBV18 to TRBJ2-7; D remains ambiguous. The germline CDR1 and CDR2 sequences are KGHSH and LQKENI. The CDR3 loop spans 14 amino acids. V lost 2 bases and J 1 base, leaving 9 bases between the germline ends. This CDR3 reads CASSPKQQSYEQYF. DNA for the CDR3: TGTGCCAGCTCACCAAAGCAACAGTCCTACGAGCAGTACTTC.

The V call is TRBV7-8, the J call TRBJ2-1, with 8 bases matching TRBD2. With V trimmed by 3 bases and J by 8 bases, 21 bases remained unmatched. Germline loops: CDR1 SGHVS, CDR2 FQNEAQ. CDR3 size: 19 residues. The CDR3 spells CASSFHTLPSGRQRYEQFF. In DNA, the CDR3 is TGTGCCAGCAGCTTCCACACCCTCCCAAGCGGGAGACAGAGGTATGAGCAGTTCTTC.

The gene calls are TRBV19 and TRBJ2-1; TRBD2 matches at 9 bases. Germline values: CDR1 LNHDA, CDR2 SQIVND (reference sequence). This CDR3 spans 14 amino acids. V shed 7 bases and J 5 bases; nucleotides not matched to a gene: 6. The CDR3 region is CASTSGRTHNEQFF. CDR3 DNA sequence: TGTGCCAGTACAAGCGGGAGGACTCACAATGAGCAGTTCTTC.

The rearrangement joins TRBV16 to TRBJ2-7, with D perhaps matching TRBD2 (6 bases). CDR1 KGHSY and CDR2 FQNENV come from the germline V gene. This CDR3 spans 13 amino acids. With 4 bases removed from V and 3 bases from J, the gap between germline ends came to 10 bases. The CDR3 DNA is TGTGCCAGCAGCCCGGGGGACCTCTACGAGCAGTACTTC. Amino acid sequence: CASSPGDLYEQYF.

The sample holds one count of this clone. V usage is TRBV28 and J usage is TRBJ2-7; 9 nucleotides agree with TRBD1. Germline trimming cut 2 bases from V and 13 bases from J; bases unmatched to any gene: 9. CDR1 and CDR2 (germline): MDHEN, SYDVKM. The CDR3 extends over 13 amino acids. The CDR3 nucleotides are TGTGCCAGCAGTTTAACCCCGCGACAGGGGGGATACTTC. Encoded protein: CASSLTPRQGGYF.

Worth noting for this clone: Different DNA sequences within this sample yield the same CDR3. The chain is built from TRBV14 and TRBJ1-1, with D perhaps matching TRBD1 (6 bases). Germline assignment: CDR1 SGHDN and CDR2 FVKESK. CDR3 length: 14 amino acids. Trimming removed 3 bases at V and 4 bases at J, with 12 bases between. CDR3 loop: CASSHSRGGTEAFF. CDR3 bases: TGTGCCAGCAGCCATTCCAGGGGTGGCACTGAAGCTTTCTTT.

V and J are TRBV10-3 and TRBJ2-3, with D possibly TRBD2 on 5 matching bases. The germline V gene has CDR1 ENHRY and CDR2 SYGVKD. The CDR3 spans 15 residues. Trimming shortened V by 3 bases and J by 1 base, and 11 bases separated the two germline ends. In nucleotides, the CDR3 is TGTGCCATCAGTGATCAGCGGACCCGCACAGATACGCAGTATTTT. Amino acids: CAISDQRTRTDTQYF.

The chain carries TRBV5-5 and TRBJ2-5; the match to TRBD1 covers 8 bases. The CDR3 sequence is 15 residues long. CDR1 is SGHKS and CDR2 is YYEKEE in the germline V gene (reference sequence). Trimming removed 6 bases from V and 4 bases from J; junction bases left unmatched: 11. This chain's CDR3 is CASNTRTGNGETQYF. The DNA of the CDR3 is TGTGCCAGCAACACCAGGACAGGGAACGGAGAGACCCAGTACTTC.

The chain couples TRBV7-2 to TRBJ2-1; TRBD2 aligns across 9 bases. The CDR3 is made up of 15 amino acids. Looked up from germline, CDR1 is SGHTA and CDR2 is FQGNSA. The V segment lost 5 bases and the J segment 5 bases; nucleotides outside the gene matches: 7. Here the CDR3 DNA reads TGTGCCAGCAGCCTTAGCGGGAGCAGACACAATGAGCAGTTCTTC. This codes for CASSLSGSRHNEQFF.

The rearrangement uses TRBV5-1 and TRBJ2-5; 7 bases are shared with TRBD2. J lost 2 bases, V lost 2 bases, and 6 bases had no gene match. Germline V gene data show CDR1 as SGHRS and CDR2 as YFSETQ. The CDR3 sequence is 15 residues long. The CDR3 is CASSFSGGFQETQYF. In nucleotides, the CDR3 is TGCGCCAGCAGCTTTTCCGGGGGGTTTCAAGAGACCCAGTACTTC.

The V and J genes are TRBV28 and TRBJ1-2; 9 nucleotides align to TRBD1. Germline CDR1 MDHEN, CDR2 SYDVKM. CDR3 length: 13 residues. Trimming cost V 3 bases and J 8 bases; bases outside gene matches: 4. The CDR3 sequence: CASSFTGGWGYTF. The CDR3 DNA reads as TGTGCCAGCAGTTTTACAGGGGGCTGGGGCTACACCTTC.

This clone occurred once. This chain joins TRBV13 and TRBJ2-7; maybe TRBD2 (6 bases). CDR1 and CDR2 from the germline V gene are PRHDT and FYEKMQ (reference sequence). CDR3 length: 14 residues. Trimming removed 2 bases at V and 5 bases at J, with 13 bases between. As DNA, the CDR3 is TGTGCCAGCAGCTTATGGGCGGGGATGAACGAGCAGTACTTC. This sequence encodes CASSLWAGMNEQYF.

The rearrangement joins TRBV5-1 to TRBJ1-1; 12 nucleotides align to TRBD1. In germline, CDR1 is SGHRS, CDR2 YFSETQ. The V and J ends lost 8 bases and 4 bases, in that order; junction bases with no gene match: 3. CDR3 length equals 13 residues. This chain's CDR3 is CASGTGGPTEAFF. CDR3 DNA: TGCGCCAGTGGGACAGGGGGCCCCACTGAAGCTTTCTTT. The whole variable domain, remainder taken from reference TRBV5-1 and TRBJ1-1, is KAGVTQTPRYLIKTRGQQVTLSCSPISGHRSVSWYQQTPGQGLQFLFEYFSETQRNKGNFPGRFSGRQFSNSRSEMNVSTLELGDSALYLCASGTGGPTEAFFGQGTRLTVV.